A selection of T cell receptor beta chains follows, all from one sample in a study of tumor-infiltrating lymphocytes in primary liver carcinoma. One entry per CDR3 protein results from TCRdb running MiXCR on the multiplex PCR reads. The sample holds about 180,000 distinct CDR3 sequences, over 45% seen once. Sequenced input: peripheral blood. The receptors stem from a man aged 35-49 years with primary liver carcinoma and hepatitis B virus infection. CDR3s leave out the opening cysteine and the closing phenylalanine or tryptophan. Fields, in order: V gene, CDR3 length, CDR3 protein.

>TRBV10-2|11
ASSQTLTGEPF
>TRBV6-5|14
ASSYAAGVADYEQY
>TRBV12-3/TRBV12-4|12
AICRSTGSYEQY
>TRBV10-3|11
AISEYRGGEQY
>TRBV11-2|11
ASSLSGYQPQH
>TRBV11-1|10
ASSFLLKTQY
>TRBV7-3|10
ASSLSRDEQF
>TRBV5-3|13
ARSFRDRAYNEQF
>TRBV5-6|12
ASSPGLAGNEQF
>TRBV11-2|11
ASSPRPGETQC
>TRBV28|13
ASSSAGQGFYGYT
>TRBV29-1|8
SVDDDTQH
>TRBV6-6|12
ASSYKGEGNEQF
>TRBV6-5|16
ASSYSNIDSDYTGELF
>TRBV4-1|14
ASSQEGVSFGNERF
>TRBV12-3/TRBV12-4|15
ASSQFPGLTQSDEQY
>TRBV10-3|12
AIRDGLVGGEQF
>TRBV6-5|14
ASSYEPSGAYNEQF
>TRBV11-3|12
ASSDSYSNRPQH
>TRBV11-2|12
TSSLSQGSYEQY
>TRBV6-5|12
ASSRPEIPHEQY
>TRBV11-1|14
ASSLEGGTNTGELF
>TRBV6-5|17
ASSYVPGTSGSFSDTQY
>TRBV5-6|12
ASSFTGDDSPLH
>TRBV6-1|15
ASTADGRASGANVLT
>TRBV6-5|15
ASRRIRPGLAADTQY
>TRBV11-2|13
ASSLAPGPPYEQY
>TRBV11-2|11
VSSWGYYNEQF
>TRBV29-1|9
SVAGNYGYT
>TRBV30|13
AWSPGGGNSYEQY
>TRBV6-2/TRBV6-3|16
ASCSGQGLLSGANVLT
>TRBV11-1|13
ASRAGGLKTGELF
>TRBV6-5|15
ASSPDSPGAGANVLT
>TRBV6-2/TRBV6-3|12
ASTSRLAGYEQY
>TRBV14|11
ASSQDSSYEQH
>TRBV14|10
ASSHGVYEQY
>TRBV11-2|13
VSNHGSSVTETQY
>TRBV5-4|14
ASSFGSAIGNTEAF
>TRBV10-3|11
AIIGMGQETQY
>TRBV6-5|11
ASSYGRADIQY
>TRBV21-1|11
ASTLGGGYGYT
>TRBV5-1|15
ASSLARDSGSYNEQF
>TRBV12-3/TRBV12-4|15
TSRSGTGVSTNEKLF
>TRBV5-1|13
ASSWNRGNTGELF
>TRBV12-5|10
ASGRVHTEAF
>TRBV12-3/TRBV12-4|12
ANVMGQENQSQH
>TRBV6-5|13
ASSLGGAGNHPQH
>TRBV12-5|11
ASGQGEAAEAF
>TRBV14|12
AGSHGQGRTEAF
>TRBV6-5|11
ASNQQGSTEAF
>TRBV12-3/TRBV12-4|13
ASNQGGAYIEKLF
>TRBV29-1|15
SGGELAGLVSTDTQY
>TRBV10-3|10
ATGQGQETQY
>TRBV11-2|11
AISLGGDTEAF